The T cell receptor beta chain described here comes from a study of neoadjuvant anti-PD-1 for oral cavity cancer (dated by TCRdb to 2020 to 2022). Concerning the study at large: Before curative-intent surgical resection, most patients were given three to four biweekly doses of nivolumab at 3 mg/kg. A fourth nivolumab dose was given around day 43 to patients without progression, and definitive surgical resection was performed in those patients on days 50-56. Under RECIST 1.1, patients with complete response, partial response or stable disease were classed as responders, and patients with progression were classed as non-responders. The parent correlative cohort included around twelve patients, with an approximately 30% response rate.

What this sample's time point label stands for: after neoadjuvant nivolumab, at surgical resection. Patients had been newly diagnosed with stage II-IVA oral cavity squamous cell carcinoma, and no prior systemic or radiation treatment had been given to the patients. Everyone in the cohort had locally advanced, HPV-negative oral cavity squamous cell carcinoma. Peripheral blood mononuclear cells were analyzed directly and were not maintained or expanded in culture. The samples were drawn from a longitudinal correlative study tied to a single-arm phase II trial testing neoadjuvant nivolumab in oral cavity squamous cell carcinoma. Subject-matched pre- and post-treatment PBMCs and tumors from three responders and three non-responders were subjected to genomic DNA-based TCRbeta sequencing. Peripheral blood mononuclear cells were collected once before nivolumab treatment and again after treatment, at the time of surgery. The Maxwell RSC DNA from Cells kit was used to isolate genomic DNA from PBMCs.

For deep sequencing, PBMC libraries mostly used about 490 ng of input genomic DNA, with six replicates for each sample. The immunoSEQ hsTCRbeta kit was used to prepare TCRbeta libraries, following the manufacturer's instructions. An Illumina NovaSeq 6000 S4 flow cell was used to sequence the final libraries, which had first been combined to 3 nM. In the paper's pipeline: The immunoSEQ Analyzer was used for raw data preprocessing and quality control. The analysis was restricted to productive rearrangements, with each unique CDR3 amino acid sequence defining a clonotype. Repertoire clonality was estimated as the Gini-Simpson index, which was calculated using the R package tcR. Student's t test was used to compare Gini indices, while Pearson correlation assessed associations with tumor size change. Not all clones reach the TCRdb copy of this immuneACCESS table, which keeps in-frame sequences only. Checked studies attribute under half of the gap to unresolved V genes and leave the rest unexplained. The V and J calls and the clone size are those of that table, but D and trimming were determined from the DNA. The sample data list approximately 12,000 clones, and over 55% of these were observed just once. The biggest ten clones account for around 2.9% of the sample.

Results and caveats for the whole study, not just this receptor: Only a few patients per response group were included in the TCR analyses, and the authors called for validation in larger cohorts. Higher pretreatment blood Treg/Th17 ratios correlated with higher pretreatment blood TCRbeta clonality and lower post-treatment tumor TCRbeta clonality. Within PBMCs, T cell clonality (Gini index) was significantly higher in non-responders than responders after neoadjuvant nivolumab.

From the cysteine up to the phenylalanine, the CDR3 has a length of 14 residues. The kept DNA is CDR3 alone, 42 bases in frame from the first base. V loses 3 bases, J loses 4 bases, and the germline ends lie 12 bases apart. The germline V gene yields MGHDK for CDR1 and SYGVNS for CDR2. A note on this clone: Its antigen is currently not known. Per-nucleotide qualities are absent, and no much larger clonotype sits a single base away.

This sample comprised PBMCs, obtained after nivolumab (anti-PD-1) treatment. The receptor chain draws on TRBV25-1 and TRBJ1-2; the D gene cannot be resolved reliably. The source is a person between 35 and 79 years old with oral cavity squamous cell carcinoma. Here is the DNA: TGTGCCAGCAGTGACCCGGTCCCGGGCTATGGCTACACCTTC. This codes for CASSDPVPGYGYTF.